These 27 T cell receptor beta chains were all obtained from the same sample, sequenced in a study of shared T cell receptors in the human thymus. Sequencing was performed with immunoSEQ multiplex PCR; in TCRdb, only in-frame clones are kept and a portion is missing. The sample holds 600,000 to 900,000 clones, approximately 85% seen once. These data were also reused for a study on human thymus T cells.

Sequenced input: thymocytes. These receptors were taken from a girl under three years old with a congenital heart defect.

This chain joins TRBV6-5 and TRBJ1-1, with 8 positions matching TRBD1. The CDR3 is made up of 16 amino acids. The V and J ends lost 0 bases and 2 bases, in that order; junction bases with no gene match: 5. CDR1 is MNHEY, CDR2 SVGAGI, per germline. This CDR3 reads CASSYSRTGPNTEAFF. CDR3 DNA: TGTGCCAGCAGTTACTCGAGGACAGGGCCTAACACTGAAGCTTTCTTT.

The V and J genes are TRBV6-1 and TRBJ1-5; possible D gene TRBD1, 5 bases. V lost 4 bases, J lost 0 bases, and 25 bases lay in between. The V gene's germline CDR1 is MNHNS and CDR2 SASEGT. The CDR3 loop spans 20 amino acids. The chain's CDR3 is CASSGPLDSPTTSSNQPQHF. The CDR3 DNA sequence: TGTGCCAGCAGTGGACCGCTTGACAGTCCTACTACTTCTAGCAATCAGCCCCAGCATTTT.

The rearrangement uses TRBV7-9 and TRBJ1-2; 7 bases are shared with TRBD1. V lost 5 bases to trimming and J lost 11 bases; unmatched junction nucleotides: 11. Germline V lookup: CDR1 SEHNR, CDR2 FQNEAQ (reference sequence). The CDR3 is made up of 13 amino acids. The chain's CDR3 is CASSGEERGQYTF. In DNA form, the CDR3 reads TGTGCCAGCAGCGGTGAGGAAAGGGGGCAATACACCTTC.

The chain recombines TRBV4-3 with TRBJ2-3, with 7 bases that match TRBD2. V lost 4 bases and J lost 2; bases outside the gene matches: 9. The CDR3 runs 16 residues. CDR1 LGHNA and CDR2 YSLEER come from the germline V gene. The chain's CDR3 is CASSPGGLPDTDTQYF. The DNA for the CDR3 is TGCGCCAGCAGCCCCGGGGGACTACCCGACACAGATACGCAGTATTTT.

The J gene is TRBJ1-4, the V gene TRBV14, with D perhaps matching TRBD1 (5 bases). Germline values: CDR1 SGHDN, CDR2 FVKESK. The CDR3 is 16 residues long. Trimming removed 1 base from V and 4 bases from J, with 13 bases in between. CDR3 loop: CASSQVGSRVNEKLFF. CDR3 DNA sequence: TGTGCCAGCAGCCAAGTGGGGTCCAGGGTTAATGAAAAACTGTTTTTT.

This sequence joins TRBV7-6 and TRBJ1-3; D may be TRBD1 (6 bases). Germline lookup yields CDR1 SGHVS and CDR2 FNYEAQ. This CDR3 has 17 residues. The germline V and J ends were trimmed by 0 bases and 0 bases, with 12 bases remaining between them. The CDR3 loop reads CASSLAREGGSGNTIYF. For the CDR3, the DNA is TGTGCCAGCAGCTTAGCGCGGGAGGGGGGCTCTGGAAACACCATATATTTT.

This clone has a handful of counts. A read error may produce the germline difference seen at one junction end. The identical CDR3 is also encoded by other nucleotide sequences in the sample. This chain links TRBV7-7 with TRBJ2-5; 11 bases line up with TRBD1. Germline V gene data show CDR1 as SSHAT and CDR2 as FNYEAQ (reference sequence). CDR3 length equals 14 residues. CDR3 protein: CASSRTGGEETQYF. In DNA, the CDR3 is TGTGCTAGCAGTAGGACAGGGGGCGAGGAGACCCAGTACTTC.

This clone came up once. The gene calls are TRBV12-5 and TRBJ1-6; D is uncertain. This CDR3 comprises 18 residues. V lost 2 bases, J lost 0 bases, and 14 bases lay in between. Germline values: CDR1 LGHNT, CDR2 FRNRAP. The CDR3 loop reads CASGLLAQVLSYNSPLHF. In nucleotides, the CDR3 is TGTGCTAGTGGTTTGTTGGCCCAGGTGCTCTCCTATAATTCACCCCTCCACTTT.

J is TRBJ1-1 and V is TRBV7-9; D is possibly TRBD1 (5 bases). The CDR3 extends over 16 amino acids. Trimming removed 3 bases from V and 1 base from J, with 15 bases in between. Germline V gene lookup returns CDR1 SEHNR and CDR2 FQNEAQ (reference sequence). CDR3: CASSFNADSQNTEAFF. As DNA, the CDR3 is TGTGCCAGCAGCTTTAATGCCGACAGCCAGAACACTGAAGCTTTCTTT. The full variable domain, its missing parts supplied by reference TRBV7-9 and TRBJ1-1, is DTGVSQNPRHKITKRGQNVTFRCDPISEHNRLYWYRQTLGQGPEFLTYFQNEAQLEKSRLLSDRFSAERPKGSFSTLEIQRTEQGDSAMYLCASSFNADSQNTEAFFGQGTRLTVV.

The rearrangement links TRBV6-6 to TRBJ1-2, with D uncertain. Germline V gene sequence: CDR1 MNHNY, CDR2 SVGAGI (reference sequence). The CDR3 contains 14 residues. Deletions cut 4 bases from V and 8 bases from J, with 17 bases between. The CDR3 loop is CASSSLGRPYGYTF. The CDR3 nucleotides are TGTGCCAGCAGTTCTTTGGGCAGGCCCTACGGCTACACCTTC.

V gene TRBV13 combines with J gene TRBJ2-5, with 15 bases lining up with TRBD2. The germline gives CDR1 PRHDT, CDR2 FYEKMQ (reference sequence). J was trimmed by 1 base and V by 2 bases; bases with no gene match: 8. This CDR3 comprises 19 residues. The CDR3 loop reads CASSLPVGTSGGIQETQYF. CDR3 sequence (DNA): TGTGCCAGCAGCTTACCCGTTGGGACTAGCGGGGGGATCCAAGAGACCCAGTACTTC.

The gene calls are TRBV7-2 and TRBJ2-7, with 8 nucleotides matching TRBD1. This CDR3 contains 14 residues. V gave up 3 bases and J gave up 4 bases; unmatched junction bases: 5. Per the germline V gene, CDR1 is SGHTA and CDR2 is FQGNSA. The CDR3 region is CASSLDREAYEQYF. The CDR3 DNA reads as TGTGCCAGCAGCTTGGACAGGGAGGCATACGAGCAGTACTTC.

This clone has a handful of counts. CDR3 residues: CASSLNLGTGYNEQFF. DNA of the CDR3: TGTGCCAGCAGCCTAAACCTCGGGACTGGCTACAATGAGCAGTTCTTC. The chain links TRBV9 to TRBJ2-1; D possibly corresponds to TRBD2 (6 bases). The germline V gene has CDR1 SGDLS and CDR2 YYNGEE. V was shortened by 4 bases and J by 3 bases, with 17 bases between the two germline ends. This CDR3 has 16 amino acids.

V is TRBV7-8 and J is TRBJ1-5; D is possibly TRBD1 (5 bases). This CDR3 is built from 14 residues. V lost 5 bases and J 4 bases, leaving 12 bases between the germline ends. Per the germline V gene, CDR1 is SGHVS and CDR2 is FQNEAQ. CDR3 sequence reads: CASSPLDRNQPQHF. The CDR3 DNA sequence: TGTGCCAGCAGCCCCTTAGACAGAAATCAGCCCCAGCATTTT. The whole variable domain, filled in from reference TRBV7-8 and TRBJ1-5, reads GAGVSQSPRYKVAKRGQDVALRCDPISGHVSLFWYQQALGQGPEFLTYFQNEAQLDKSGLPSDRFFAERPEGSVSTLKIQRTQQEDSAVYLCASSPLDRNQPQHFGDGTRLSIL.

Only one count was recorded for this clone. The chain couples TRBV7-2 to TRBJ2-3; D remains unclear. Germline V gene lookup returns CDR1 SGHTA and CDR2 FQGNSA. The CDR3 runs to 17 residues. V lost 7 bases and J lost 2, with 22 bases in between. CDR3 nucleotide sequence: TGTGCCAGCACCAAGTTTATAGGAGCCTCGTACACAGATACGCAGTATTTT. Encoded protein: CASTKFIGASYTDTQYF.

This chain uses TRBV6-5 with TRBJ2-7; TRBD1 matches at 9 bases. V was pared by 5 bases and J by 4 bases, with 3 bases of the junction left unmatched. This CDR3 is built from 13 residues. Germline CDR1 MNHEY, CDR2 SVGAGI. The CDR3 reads CASSDRGMYEQYF. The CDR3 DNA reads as TGTGCCAGCAGTGACAGGGGGATGTACGAGCAGTACTTC.

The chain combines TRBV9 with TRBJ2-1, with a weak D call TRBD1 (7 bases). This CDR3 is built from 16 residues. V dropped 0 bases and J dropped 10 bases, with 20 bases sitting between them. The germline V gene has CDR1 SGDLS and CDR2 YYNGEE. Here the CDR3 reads CASSVEGGDRDGEQFF. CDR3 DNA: TGTGCCAGCAGCGTAGAGGGGGGTGACAGGGACGGGGAGCAGTTCTTC.

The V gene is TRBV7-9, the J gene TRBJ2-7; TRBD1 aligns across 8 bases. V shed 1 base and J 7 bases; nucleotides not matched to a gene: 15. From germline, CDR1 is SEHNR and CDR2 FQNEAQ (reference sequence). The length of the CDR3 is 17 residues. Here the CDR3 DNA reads TGTGCCAGCAGCTTAGGCGGGACAGGTCGACGAGAGTGGGAGCAGTACTTC. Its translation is CASSLGGTGRREWEQYF. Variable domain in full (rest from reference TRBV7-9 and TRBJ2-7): DTGVSQNPRHKITKRGQNVTFRCDPISEHNRLYWYRQTLGQGPEFLTYFQNEAQLEKSRLLSDRFSAERPKGSFSTLEIQRTEQGDSAMYLCASSLGGTGRREWEQYFGPGTRLTVT.

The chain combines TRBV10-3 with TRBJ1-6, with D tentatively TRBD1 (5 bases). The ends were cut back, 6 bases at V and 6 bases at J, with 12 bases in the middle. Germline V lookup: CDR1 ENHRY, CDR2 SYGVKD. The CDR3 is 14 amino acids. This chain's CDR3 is CAIRGQRINSPLHF. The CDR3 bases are TGTGCCATCAGAGGACAACGGATTAATTCACCCCTCCACTTT.

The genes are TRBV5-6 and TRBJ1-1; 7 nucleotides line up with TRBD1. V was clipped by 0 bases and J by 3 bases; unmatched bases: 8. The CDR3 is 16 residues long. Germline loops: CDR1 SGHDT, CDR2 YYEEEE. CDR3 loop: CASSLVMAQGDTEAFF. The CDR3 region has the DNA TGTGCCAGCAGCTTGGTTATGGCGCAGGGGGACACTGAAGCTTTCTTT.

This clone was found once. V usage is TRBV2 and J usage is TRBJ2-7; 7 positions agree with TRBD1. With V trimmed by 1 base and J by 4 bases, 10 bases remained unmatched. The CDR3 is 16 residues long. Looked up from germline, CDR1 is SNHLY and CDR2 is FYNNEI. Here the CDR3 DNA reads TGTGCCAGCAGTGAAGAGACCAGGGGCAGGGGGTACGAGCAGTACTTC. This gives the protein CASSEETRGRGYEQYF.

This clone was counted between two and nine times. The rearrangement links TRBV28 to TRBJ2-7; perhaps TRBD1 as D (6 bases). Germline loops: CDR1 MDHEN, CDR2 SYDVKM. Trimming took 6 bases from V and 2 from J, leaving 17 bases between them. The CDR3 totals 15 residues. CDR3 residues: CASSYYRGFTYEQYF. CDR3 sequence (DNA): TGTGCCAGCAGCTATTATAGGGGGTTTACCTACGAGCAGTACTTC. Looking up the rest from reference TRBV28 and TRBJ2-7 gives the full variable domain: DVKVTQSSRYLVKRTGEKVFLECVQDMDHENMFWYRQDPGLGLRLIYFSYDVKMKEKGDIPEGYSVSREKKERFSLILESASTNQTSMYLCASSYYRGFTYEQYFGPGTRLTVT.

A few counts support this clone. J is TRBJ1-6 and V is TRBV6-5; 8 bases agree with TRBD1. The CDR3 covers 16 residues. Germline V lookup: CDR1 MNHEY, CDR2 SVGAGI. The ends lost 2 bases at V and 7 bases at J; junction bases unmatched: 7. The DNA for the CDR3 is TGTGCCAGCAGTTACGGGAGAGACAGGGGCAATTCACCCCTCCACTTT. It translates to CASSYGRDRGNSPLHF.

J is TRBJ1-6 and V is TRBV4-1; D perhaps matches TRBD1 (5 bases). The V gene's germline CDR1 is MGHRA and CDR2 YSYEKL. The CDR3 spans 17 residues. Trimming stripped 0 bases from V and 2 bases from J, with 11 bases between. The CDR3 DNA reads TGCGCCAGCAGCCAAGACCCGGGGGAGCCCTATAATTCACCCCTCCACTTT. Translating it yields CASSQDPGEPYNSPLHF.

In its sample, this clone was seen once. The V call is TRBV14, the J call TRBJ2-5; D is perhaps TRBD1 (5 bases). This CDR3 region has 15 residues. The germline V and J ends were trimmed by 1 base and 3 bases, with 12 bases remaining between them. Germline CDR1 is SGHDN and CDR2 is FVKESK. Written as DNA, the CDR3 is TGTGCCAGCAGCCAAGGAGCCAGGGCTAAAGAGACCCAGTACTTC. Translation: CASSQGARAKETQYF.

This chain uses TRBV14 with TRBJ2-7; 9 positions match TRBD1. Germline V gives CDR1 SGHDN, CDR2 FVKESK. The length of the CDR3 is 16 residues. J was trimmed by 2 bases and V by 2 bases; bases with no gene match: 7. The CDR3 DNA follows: TGTGCCAGCAGCCAACAAAGGGGACAGGGACCCTACGAGCAGTACTTC. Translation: CASSQQRGQGPYEQYF.

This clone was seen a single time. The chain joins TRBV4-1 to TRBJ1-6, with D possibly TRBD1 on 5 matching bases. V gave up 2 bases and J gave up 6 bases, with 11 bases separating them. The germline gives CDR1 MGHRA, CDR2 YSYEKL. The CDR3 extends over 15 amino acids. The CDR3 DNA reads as TGCGCCAGCAGCCAACGGGACTCCCTTAATTCACCCCTCCACTTT. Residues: CASSQRDSLNSPLHF.